This TCR beta chain emerged from a study of blood T cells in healthy people across ages. The study's findings and limits: Changes seen in expanded clonotypes were possibly confounded by donor CMV status left unknown.

This clonotype has just a few counts. Its matching antigen is unknown. The CDR3 runs to 18 residues. Germline V CDR1 and CDR2: MGHRA, YSYEKL. Trimming removed 1 base from V and 6 bases from J, with 24 bases in between. Primed by a sample-barcoded 5' primer and a J-beta primer mix, a second PCR proceeded for 7 to 11 cycles. Researchers report that a template-switch adaptor with 12 random nucleotides tagged each cDNA molecule. TCRdb re-called the 5' RACE reads with MiXCR, one entry per CDR3 protein. The sample carries fewer than 2,000,000 distinct CDR3 sequences, about 31% recorded once. This chain uses TRBV4-1 with TRBJ1-1; the D gene is possibly TRBD1 (6 bases). The material sequenced was blood. The TCR comes from a woman in her twenties or thirties in good health. Here the CDR3 DNA reads TGCGCCAGCAGCCAAGGGGTGGCCAGGGGCCGGAACGGGGCTGAAGCTTTCTTT. Its protein product is CASSQGVARGRNGAEAFF.